This T cell receptor (beta chain) originates from a study of blood T cells in healthy people across ages. Study-level points and caveats: A roughly linear age-dependent decrease characterized TCR beta diversity per million T cells. Relative to aged donors, long-lived donors carried more naive CD4+ cells and displayed higher diversity.

Each sample yielded at least 5.5 micrograms of PBMC total RNA. Concerning this clonotype itself: The antigen remains undetermined.

Primers used in a second PCR of about 6 to 11 cycles were a sample-barcoded 5' primer and a J-beta primer mix. Every cDNA was tagged by a template-switch adaptor with 12 random nucleotides. TCRdb itself ran the 5' RACE reads through MiXCR, one entry per CDR3 protein. Of 870,000 or so distinct CDR3 sequences listed, around 28% are singletons. Trimming took off 3 bases at V and 7 bases at J, with 12 bases between the two ends. This CDR3 is 14 amino acids long. The clonotype was recovered from an elderly woman in good health. Input material: blood. V and J are TRBV12-3 or TRBV12-4 and TRBJ2-2, with D maybe TRBD2 (5 bases). CDR3 DNA: TGTGCCAGCAGTTTCCGAGGGATCGGCGGGGAGCTGTTTTTT. Translating it yields CASSFRGIGGELFF.